What follows describes a single T cell receptor beta chain. This sample was taken from a study of monozygotic twins with inflammatory bowel disease. This CDR3 has 13 amino acids. Per the germline V gene, CDR1 is MNHEY and CDR2 is SVGAGI. The unique tags termed UMIs, each holding a 6-nucleotide sample barcode, were added by means of template switching. TCRdb reprocessed the 5' RACE reads and keeps a single row for each CDR3 protein, giving no DNA. The sample has about 380,000 distinct CDR3 sequences; the top ten hold just over 2.5%. The V call is TRBV6-5, the J call TRBJ2-1. The clonotype comes from a human donor with ulcerative colitis or Crohn's disease, or a healthy co-twin of an affected twin (not recorded which). Sequenced input: blood. The CDR3 sequence is CASSYSAANEQFF.